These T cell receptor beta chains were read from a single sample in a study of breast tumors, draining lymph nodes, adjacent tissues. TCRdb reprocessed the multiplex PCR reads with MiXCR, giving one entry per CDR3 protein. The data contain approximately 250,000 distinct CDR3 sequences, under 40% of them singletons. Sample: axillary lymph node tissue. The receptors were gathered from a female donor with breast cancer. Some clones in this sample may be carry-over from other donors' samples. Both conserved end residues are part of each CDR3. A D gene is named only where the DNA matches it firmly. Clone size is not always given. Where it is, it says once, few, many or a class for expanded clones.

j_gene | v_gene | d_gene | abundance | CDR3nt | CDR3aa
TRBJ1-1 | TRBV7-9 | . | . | TGTGCCAGCAGCCGGGTGTCCCGTGAGGCTTTCTTT | CASSRVSREAFF
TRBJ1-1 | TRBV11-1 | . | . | TGTGCCAGCAGCCGTGAGGTCACTGAAGCTTTCTTT | CASSREVTEAFF
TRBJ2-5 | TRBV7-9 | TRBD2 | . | TGTGCCAGCAGCTTAGGATCGTCCGGGGGGTCGGAGACCCAGTACTTC | CASSLGSSGGSETQYF
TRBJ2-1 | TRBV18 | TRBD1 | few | TGTGCCAGCTCACCGGGGGACAGGGTTTTGCATGAGCAGTTCTTC | CASSPGDRVLHEQFF
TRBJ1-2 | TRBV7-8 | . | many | TGTGCCAGCAGCTTAGCGGGCGGAACCTATGGCTACACCTTC | CASSLAGGTYGYTF
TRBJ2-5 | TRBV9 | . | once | TGTGCCAGCAGCGGTGATCCTGGGGGAAACCAAGAGACCCAGTACTTC | CASSGDPGGNQETQYF
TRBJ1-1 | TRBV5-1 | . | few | TGCGCCAGCAGCGGCAGGGGAGGGTGGAACACTGAAGCTTTCTTT | CASSGRGGWNTEAFF
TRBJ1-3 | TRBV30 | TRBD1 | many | TGTGCCTGGATAGGGGACAGCCGGGGTTACTCTGGAAACACCATATATTTT | CAWIGDSRGYSGNTIYF
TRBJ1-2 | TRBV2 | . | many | TGTGCCAGCAGTGCAGGGTACTATGGCTACACCTTC | CASSAGYYGYTF
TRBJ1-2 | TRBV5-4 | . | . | TGTGCCAGCAGCTTGGGGGACACCGCTAACCATGGCTACACCTTC | CASSLGDTANHGYTF
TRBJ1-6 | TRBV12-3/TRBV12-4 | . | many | TGTGCCAGCAGTGCCACCAAACACTCACCCCTCCACTTT | CASSATKHSPLHF
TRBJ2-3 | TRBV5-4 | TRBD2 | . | TGTGCCAGCAGCCCGGGACTAGCAGTCACAGATACGCAGTATTTT | CASSPGLAVTDTQYF